The rows below give T cell receptor beta chains drawn from one sample of a study of cytomegalovirus exposure and HLA in healthy donors. Data came from immunoSEQ multiplex PCR; TCRdb stores just in-frame clones and leaves some out. The sample lists roughly 130,000 clones, 80% occurring once. The sample comprised PBMCs. These receptors all come from a man in his forties in good health and CMV-seronegative. Each CDR3 is given with its conserved first and last residue. A D gene is named only where the DNA matches it firmly. Only part of the rows carry a size: once, few, many, or a class if the clone is expanded.

J gene,clone size,D gene,V gene,CDR3 protein
TRBJ2-3,few,.,TRBV28,CASNTANTDTQYF
TRBJ2-2,.,.,TRBV7-2,CASSRAGPWELFF
TRBJ1-2,.,TRBD1,TRBV2,CASTLRGQGHGYTF
TRBJ1-1,.,.,TRBV5-4,CASSLGVPGNTEAFF
TRBJ2-1,.,.,TRBV20-1,CSARTYNEQFF
TRBJ2-3,.,.,TRBV25-1,CASSLAGLTDTQYF
TRBJ2-3,.,TRBD1,TRBV6-6,CASSYSGGSDTQYF
TRBJ2-1,.,.,TRBV5-8,CASSSRSNEQFF
TRBJ2-2,once,.,TRBV6-6,CASAGWVGELFF
TRBJ1-2,.,.,TRBV15,CATSRGPHRDYGYTF
TRBJ1-5,.,.,TRBV2,CASSEVGENQPQHF
TRBJ2-3,.,TRBD2,TRBV7-2,CASSGKRGRTDTQYF
TRBJ2-3,.,TRBD2,TRBV4-1,CASSQVGGSHTDTQYF
TRBJ2-6,.,TRBD2,TRBV9,CASSKGGTGANVLTF
TRBJ1-2,.,.,TRBV28,CASSLPGDGYTF